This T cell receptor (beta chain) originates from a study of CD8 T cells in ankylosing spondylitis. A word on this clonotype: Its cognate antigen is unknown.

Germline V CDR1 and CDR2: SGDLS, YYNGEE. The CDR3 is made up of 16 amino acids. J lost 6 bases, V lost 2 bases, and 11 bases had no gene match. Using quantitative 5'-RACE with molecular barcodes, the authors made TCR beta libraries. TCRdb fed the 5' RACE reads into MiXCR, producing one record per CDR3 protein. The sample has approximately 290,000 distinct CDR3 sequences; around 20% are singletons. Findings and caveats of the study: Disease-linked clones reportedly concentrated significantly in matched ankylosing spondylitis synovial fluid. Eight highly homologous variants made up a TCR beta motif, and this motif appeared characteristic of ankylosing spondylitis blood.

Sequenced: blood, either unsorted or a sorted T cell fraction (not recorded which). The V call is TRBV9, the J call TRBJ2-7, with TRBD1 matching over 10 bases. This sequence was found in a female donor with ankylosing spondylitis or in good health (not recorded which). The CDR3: CASSVSGTGVPPEQYF. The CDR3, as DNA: TGTGCCAGCAGCGTCTCCGGGACAGGGGTGCCTCCCGAGCAGTACTTC.